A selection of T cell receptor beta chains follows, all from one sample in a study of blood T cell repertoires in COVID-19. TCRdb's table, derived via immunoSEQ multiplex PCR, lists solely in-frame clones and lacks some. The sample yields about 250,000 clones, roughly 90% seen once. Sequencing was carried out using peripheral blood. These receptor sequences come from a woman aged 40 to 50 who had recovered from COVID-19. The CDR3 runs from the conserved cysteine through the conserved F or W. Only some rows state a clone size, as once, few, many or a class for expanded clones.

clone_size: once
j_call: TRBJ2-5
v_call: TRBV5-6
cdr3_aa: CASSPGGGTEETQYF

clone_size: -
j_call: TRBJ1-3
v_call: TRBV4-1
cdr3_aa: CASSQDGIAGGNTIYF

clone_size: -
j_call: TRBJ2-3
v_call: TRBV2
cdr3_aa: CASSPGTVQRDTQYF

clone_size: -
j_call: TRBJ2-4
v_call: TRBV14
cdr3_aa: CASSQVPGGIQYF

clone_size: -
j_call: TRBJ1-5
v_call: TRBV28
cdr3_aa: CASSHGTGNQPQHF

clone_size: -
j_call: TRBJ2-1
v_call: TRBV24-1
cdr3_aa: CATGTSGTLGQFF

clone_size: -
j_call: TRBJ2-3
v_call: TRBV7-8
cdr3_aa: CASSLRRLAGSTDTQYF

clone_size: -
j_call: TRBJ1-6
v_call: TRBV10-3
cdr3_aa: CAISESPGTYSPLHF

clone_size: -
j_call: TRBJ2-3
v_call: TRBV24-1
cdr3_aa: CATSDRASGSTDTQYF

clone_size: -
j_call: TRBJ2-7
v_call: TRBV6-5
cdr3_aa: CASSYRGSTTYEQYF

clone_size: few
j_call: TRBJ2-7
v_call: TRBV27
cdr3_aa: CASSLGQGAGGQYF

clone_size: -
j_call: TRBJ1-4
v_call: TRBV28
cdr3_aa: CASYGGPTNEKLFF

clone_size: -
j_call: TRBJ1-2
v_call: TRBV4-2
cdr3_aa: CASSQDAGGGYGYTF

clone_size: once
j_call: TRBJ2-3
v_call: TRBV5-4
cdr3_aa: CASRYRSGSAADTQYF

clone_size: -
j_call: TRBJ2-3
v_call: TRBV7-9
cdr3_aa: CASSPSGSGTDTQYF

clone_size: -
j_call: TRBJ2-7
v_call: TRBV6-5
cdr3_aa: CASSYKGAGYEQYF

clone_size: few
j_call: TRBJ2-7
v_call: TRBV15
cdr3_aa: CATSRDAMTGAPYEQYF

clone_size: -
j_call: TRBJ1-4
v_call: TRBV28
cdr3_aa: CASSLRAGGHNEKLFF

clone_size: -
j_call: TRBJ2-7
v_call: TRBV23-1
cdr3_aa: CASSPTVGRRISYEQYF

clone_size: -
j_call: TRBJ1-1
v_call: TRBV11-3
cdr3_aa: CASSLWGDTEAFF

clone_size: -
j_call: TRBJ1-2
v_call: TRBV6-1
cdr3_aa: CASSEGAGGAFGYTF

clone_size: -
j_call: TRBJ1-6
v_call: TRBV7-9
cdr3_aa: CASSPDGNSPLHF

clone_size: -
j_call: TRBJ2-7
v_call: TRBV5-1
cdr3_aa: CASSQGTSGITYEQYF

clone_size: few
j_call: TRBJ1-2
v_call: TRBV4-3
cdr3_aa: CASSQDLRRGRGGYTF

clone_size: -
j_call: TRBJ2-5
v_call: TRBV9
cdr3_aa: CASSAPRGGQETQYF

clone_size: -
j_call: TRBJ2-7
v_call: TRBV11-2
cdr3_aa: CASSLGGSSYEQYF

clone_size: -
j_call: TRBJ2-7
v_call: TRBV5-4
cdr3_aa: CASSLDRGVFYEQYF

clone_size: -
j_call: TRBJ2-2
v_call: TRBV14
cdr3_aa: CASSRAGYTGELFF

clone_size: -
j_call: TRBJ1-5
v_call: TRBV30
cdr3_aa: CAWSEGQKDQPQHF

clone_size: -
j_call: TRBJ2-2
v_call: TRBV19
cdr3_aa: CASTSLLDTGELFF

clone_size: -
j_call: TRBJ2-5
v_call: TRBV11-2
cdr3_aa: CASSLWLAGEETQYF

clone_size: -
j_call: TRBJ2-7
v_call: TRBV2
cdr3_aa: CASSREGTSENEQYF

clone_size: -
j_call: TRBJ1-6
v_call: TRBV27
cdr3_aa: CASSPPDRYNSPLHF

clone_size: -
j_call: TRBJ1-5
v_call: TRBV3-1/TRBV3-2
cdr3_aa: CASSQAGEGWAQPQHF

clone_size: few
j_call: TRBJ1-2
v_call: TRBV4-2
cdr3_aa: CASSPSPGRYGYTF

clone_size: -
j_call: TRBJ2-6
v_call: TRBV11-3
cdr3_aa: CASSLQRLLSGANVLTF

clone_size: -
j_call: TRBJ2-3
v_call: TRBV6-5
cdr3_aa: CASSYGGARVDTQYF

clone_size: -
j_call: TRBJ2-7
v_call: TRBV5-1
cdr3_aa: CASSPISQPRAGGFSYEQYF

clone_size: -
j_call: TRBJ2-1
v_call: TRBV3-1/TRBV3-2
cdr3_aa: CASSKEQGIPYNEQFF

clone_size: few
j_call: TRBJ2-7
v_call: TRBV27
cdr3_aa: CASSFTGASYEQYF

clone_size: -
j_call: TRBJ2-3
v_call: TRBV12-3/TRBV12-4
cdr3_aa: CASSLQNTDTQYF

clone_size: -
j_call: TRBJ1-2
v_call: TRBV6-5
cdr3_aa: CASRRTAGGVYGYTF

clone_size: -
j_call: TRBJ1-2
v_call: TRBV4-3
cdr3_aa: CASSQQGTYGYTF

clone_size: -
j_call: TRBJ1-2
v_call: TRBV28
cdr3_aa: CASSSEFYRVYGYTF

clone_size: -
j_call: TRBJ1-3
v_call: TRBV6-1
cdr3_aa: CASSEGEWRRNTIYF

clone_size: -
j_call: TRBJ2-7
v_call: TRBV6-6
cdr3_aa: CASTPGTGPYEQYF

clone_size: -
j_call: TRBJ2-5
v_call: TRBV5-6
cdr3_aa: CASSFLRGQETQYF

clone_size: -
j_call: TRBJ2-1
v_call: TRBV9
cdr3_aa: CASSLRAGAGYNEQFF

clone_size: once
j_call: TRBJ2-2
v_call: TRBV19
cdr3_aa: CASSIITSTDTGELFF

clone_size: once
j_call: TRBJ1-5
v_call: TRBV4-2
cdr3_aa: CASSQVQAGEGNQPQHF

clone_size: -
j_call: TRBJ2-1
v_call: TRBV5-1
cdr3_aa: CASSLMGAPGNEQFF

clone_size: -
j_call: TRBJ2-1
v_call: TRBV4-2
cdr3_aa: CASSQGTQGMSFPQFF

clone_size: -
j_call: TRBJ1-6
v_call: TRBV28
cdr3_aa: CASRGTGNSPLHF

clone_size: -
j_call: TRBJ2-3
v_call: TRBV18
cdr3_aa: CASSFVGGDTSTDTQYF

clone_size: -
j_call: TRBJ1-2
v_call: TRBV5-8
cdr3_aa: CASSSPGTGFGGYTF

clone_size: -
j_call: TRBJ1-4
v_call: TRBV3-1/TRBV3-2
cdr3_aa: CASSQGRQVKGEKLFF

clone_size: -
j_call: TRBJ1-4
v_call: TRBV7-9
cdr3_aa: CATRDRKGGSGTNEKLFF

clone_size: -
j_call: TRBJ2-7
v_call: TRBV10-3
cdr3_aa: CAISESGVSSYEQYF

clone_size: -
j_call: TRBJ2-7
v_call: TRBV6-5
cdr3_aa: CASSRPGTVSYEQYF

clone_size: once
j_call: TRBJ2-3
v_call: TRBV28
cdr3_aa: CASSARTSGGTDTQYF